This T cell receptor beta chain was sequenced during a study of regulatory T cells in long-lasting Graves disease. Study summary: Persistent Graves' disease meant over 5 years of antithyroid drugs with positive TSH receptor antibodies. Points from the study as a whole: TRBV28, TRBJ1-2 and TRBJ2-5 emerged as the favored segments in persistent disease. Persistent patients shared more public clonotypes (about 2,800) than newly diagnosed patients (approximately 1,000).

Many counts were recorded for this clonotype. The antigen remains undetermined. The length of the CDR3 is 16 residues. Germline CDR1 and CDR2: SGHRS and YFSETQ. V lost 4 bases and J 4 bases, leaving 17 bases between the germline ends. The sample's time point: persistent/refractory GD, antithyroid drugs over 5 years with positive TRAb. TCR sequences were obtained from RNA taken from PBMCs. Through Arm-PCR of CDR3 regions and iRepertoire HTBI primers, TCR beta libraries were built. Authors' analysis steps: The identification of roughly 62 TRBV and some 15 TRBJ segments was made across samples. MiXCR, run by TCRdb on the multiplex PCR reads, gives a single entry per CDR3 protein. Clone size and V and J calls follow TCRdb, not the original study. The sample carries some 340,000 distinct CDR3 sequences, roughly 24% recorded once.

The sample was peripheral blood mononuclear cells (PBMCs), taken when the disease was refractory, from a patient treated with antithyroid drugs. The rearrangement joins TRBV5-1 to TRBJ2-2; either TRBD1 or TRBD2 may fit D (5 bases each). The clonotype was recovered from a woman in her forties with Graves disease. CDR3 sequence (DNA): TGCGCCAGCAGCGAAATCTTGGGGGACGGCACCGGGGAGCTGTTTTTT. Its protein is CASSEILGDGTGELFF.